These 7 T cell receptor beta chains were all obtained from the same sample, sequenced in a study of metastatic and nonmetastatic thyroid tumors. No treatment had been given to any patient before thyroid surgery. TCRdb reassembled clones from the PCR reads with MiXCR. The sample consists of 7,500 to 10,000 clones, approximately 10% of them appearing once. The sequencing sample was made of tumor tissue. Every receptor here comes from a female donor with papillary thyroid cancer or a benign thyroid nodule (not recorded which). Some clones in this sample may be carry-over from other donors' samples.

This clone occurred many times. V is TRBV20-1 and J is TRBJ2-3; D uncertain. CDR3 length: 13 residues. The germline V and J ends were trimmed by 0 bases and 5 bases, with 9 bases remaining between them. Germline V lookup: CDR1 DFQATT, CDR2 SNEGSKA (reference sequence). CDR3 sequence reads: CSARDMTGDTQYF. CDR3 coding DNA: TGCAGTGCTAGAGATATGACGGGAGATACGCAGTATTTT.

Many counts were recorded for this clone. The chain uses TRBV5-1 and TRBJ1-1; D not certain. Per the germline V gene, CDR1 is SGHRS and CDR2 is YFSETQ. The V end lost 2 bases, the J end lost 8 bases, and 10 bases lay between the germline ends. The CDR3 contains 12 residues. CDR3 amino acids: CASSLGRSEAFF. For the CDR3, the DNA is TGCGCCAGCAGCTTAGGCCGGTCCGAAGCTTTCTTT.

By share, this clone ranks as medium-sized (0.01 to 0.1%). CDR3 DNA: TGTGCCAGCAGTTTAGCGGGAGGCCAGAGCTCCTACAATGAGCAGTTCTTC. Its translation: CASSLAGGQSSYNEQFF. The chain uses TRBV28 and TRBJ2-1; 8 nucleotides match TRBD2. Per the germline V gene, CDR1 is MDHEN and CDR2 is SYDVKM. The J segment lost 0 bases and the V segment lost 2 bases, leaving 6 bases of the junction unmatched. This CDR3 has 17 residues. Filled out from reference TRBV28 and TRBJ2-1, the complete variable domain reads DVKVTQSSRYLVKRTGEKVFLECVQDMDHENMFWYRQDPGLGLRLIYFSYDVKMKEKGDIPEGYSVSREKKERFSLILESASTNQTSMYLCASSLAGGQSSYNEQFFGPGTRLTVL.

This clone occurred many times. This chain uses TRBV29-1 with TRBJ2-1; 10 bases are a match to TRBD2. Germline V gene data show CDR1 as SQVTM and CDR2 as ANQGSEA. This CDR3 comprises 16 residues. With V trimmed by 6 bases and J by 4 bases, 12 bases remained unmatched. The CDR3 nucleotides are TGCAGCGTAGGGGGCGCGGGACTAGCGAGATACAATGAGCAGTTCTTC. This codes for CSVGGAGLARYNEQFF.

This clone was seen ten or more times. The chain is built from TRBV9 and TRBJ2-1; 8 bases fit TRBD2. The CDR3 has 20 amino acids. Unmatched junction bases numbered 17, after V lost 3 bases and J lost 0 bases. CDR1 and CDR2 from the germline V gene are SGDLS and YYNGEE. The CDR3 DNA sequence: TGTGCCAGCAGCGCATACCCATCCGGGACTAGAAAGCGCTCCTACAATGAGCAGTTCTTC. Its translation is CASSAYPSGTRKRSYNEQFF.

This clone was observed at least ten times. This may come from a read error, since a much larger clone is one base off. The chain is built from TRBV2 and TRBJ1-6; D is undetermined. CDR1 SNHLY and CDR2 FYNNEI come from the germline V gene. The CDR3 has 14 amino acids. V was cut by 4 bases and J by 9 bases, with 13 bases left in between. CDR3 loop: CASSAGVWSSPLHF. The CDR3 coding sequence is TGTGCCAGCAGTGCTGGTGTGTGGAGTTCACCCCTCCACTTT. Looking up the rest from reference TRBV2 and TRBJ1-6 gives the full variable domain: EPEVTQTPSHQVTQMGQEVILRCVPISNHLYFYWYRQILGQKVEFLVSFYNNEISEKSEIFDDQFSVERPDGSNFTLKIRSTKLEDSAMYFCASSAGVWSSPLHFGNGTRLTVT.

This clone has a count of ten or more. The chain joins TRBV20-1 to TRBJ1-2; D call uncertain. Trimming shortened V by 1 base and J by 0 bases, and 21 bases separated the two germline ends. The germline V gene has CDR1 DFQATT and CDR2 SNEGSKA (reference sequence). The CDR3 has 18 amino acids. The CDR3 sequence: CSARVRVNPVNSNYGYTF. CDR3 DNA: TGCAGTGCTAGAGTGCGGGTGAATCCAGTGAATTCTAACTATGGCTACACCTTC.